The 6 T cell receptor beta chains reported below all come from one sample, sequenced in a study of identical twins. One entry per CDR3 protein results from TCRdb running MiXCR on the 5' RACE reads. Among hundreds of thousands of distinct CDR3 sequences listed, roughly 24% were seen once. These same records also appear under a second study, on T cells expressing NK-cell markers.

Sequenced input: CD4+ T cells sorted from blood. Receptor source: a woman younger than 30 in good health.

This clonotype was observed a handful of times. The rearrangement links TRBV20-1 to TRBJ2-3, with D maybe TRBD1 (5 bases). V lost 6 bases, J lost 4 bases, and 11 bases lay in between. This CDR3 comprises 12 residues. Germline CDR1 reads DFQATT; CDR2 reads SNEGSKA (reference sequence). The chain's CDR3 is CSADARADTQYF. In DNA form, the CDR3 reads TGCAGTGCCGACGCCAGGGCAGATACGCAGTATTTT.

This clonotype came up a few times. V usage is TRBV20-1 and J usage is TRBJ2-3; 9 bases are shared with TRBD2. The length of the CDR3 is 16 residues. The V segment lost 0 bases and the J segment 3 bases; nucleotides outside the gene matches: 7. CDR1 is DFQATT and CDR2 is SNEGSKA in the germline V gene (reference sequence). The CDR3 loop reads CSARDWREGWTDTQYF. In nucleotides, the CDR3 is TGCAGTGCTAGAGATTGGCGGGAGGGCTGGACAGATACGCAGTATTTT.

CDR3 sequence (DNA): TGCAGTGCTAAGAGTCTAGCGGGAGCCAAAAACATTCAGTACTTC. The encoded protein is CSAKSLAGAKNIQYF. The chain joins TRBV20-1 to TRBJ2-4; TRBD2 agrees at 8 bases. This CDR3 is 15 amino acids long. J gave up 0 bases and V 4 bases, and 5 bases lay outside the gene matches. Germline-derived CDR1 and CDR2 are DFQATT and SNEGSKA (reference sequence).

This sequence joins TRBV6-1 and TRBJ2-2; TRBD1 agrees at 11 bases. Germline CDR1 reads MNHNS; CDR2 reads SASEGT. The V gene end was trimmed by 7 bases and the J gene end by 2 bases; junction bases not matched to a gene: 12. The CDR3 runs to 18 residues. The CDR3, as DNA: TGTGCCAGCATCTTCCCGTTGGGACAGGGGGAAAACACCGGGGAGCTGTTTTTT. It is translated as CASIFPLGQGENTGELFF.

This clonotype was detected only a few times. The chain is built from TRBV20-1 and TRBJ1-2; the D gene is possibly TRBD1 (6 bases). This CDR3 spans 12 amino acids. V was pared by 3 bases and J by 5 bases, with 10 bases between. CDR1 DFQATT and CDR2 SNEGSKA come from the germline V gene (reference sequence). The CDR3 bases are TGCAGTGCTAGTAGGCAGGGGTATGGCTACACCTTC. Protein: CSASRQGYGYTF.

The chain couples TRBV3-1 to TRBJ2-1, with D perhaps matching TRBD2 (6 bases). V lost 4 bases and J lost 10, with 20 bases in between. CDR1 is LGHDT and CDR2 is YNNKEL in the germline V gene (reference sequence). This CDR3 has 15 amino acids. CDR3 nucleotides: TGTGCCAGCAGCCCGTGGGGGAGGCCCGACGACGAGCAGTTCTTC. It translates to CASSPWGRPDDEQFF.